This TCR beta chain was sequenced in a study of identical twins. Study results and limitations: Donors were not followed over many years; analysis was cross-sectional. Whereas memory repertoires showed no such difference, abundant cord blood beta clonotypes carried fewer insertions.

This clonotype showed up many times. Its antigen is not identified. TCRdb re-analysed the 5' RACE reads in MiXCR, keeping a single row per CDR3 protein. The sample holds around 220,000 distinct CDR3 sequences, over 11% seen once. The receptor was isolated from a young woman in good health. The source material was memory (CD45RO+) T cells sorted from blood.

The CDR3 reads CASRPLSAVNTEAFF. CDR3 nucleotide sequence: TGCGCCAGCAGACCATTGTCCGCCGTGAACACTGAAGCTTTCTTT. V usage is TRBV5-1 and J usage is TRBJ1-1; no firm D call. Trimming left V 5 bases short and J 0 bases short, with 14 bases between. Germline-derived CDR1 and CDR2 are SGHRS and YFSETQ. The CDR3 is 15 amino acids.